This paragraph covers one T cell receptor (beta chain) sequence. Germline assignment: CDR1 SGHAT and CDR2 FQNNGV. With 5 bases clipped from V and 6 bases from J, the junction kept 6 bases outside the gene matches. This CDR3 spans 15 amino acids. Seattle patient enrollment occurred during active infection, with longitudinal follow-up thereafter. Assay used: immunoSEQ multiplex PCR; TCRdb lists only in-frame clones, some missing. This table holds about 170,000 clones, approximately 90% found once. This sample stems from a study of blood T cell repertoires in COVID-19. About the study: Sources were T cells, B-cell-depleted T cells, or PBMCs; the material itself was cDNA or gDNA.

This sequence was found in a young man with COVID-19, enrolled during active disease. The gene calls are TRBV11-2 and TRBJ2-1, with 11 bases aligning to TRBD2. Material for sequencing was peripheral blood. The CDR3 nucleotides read TGTGCCAGCAGCGTACTAGCGGGAGTGGTCAATGAGCAGTTCTTC. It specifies CASSVLAGVVNEQFF.